A single sample gave rise to the 21 T cell receptor beta chains below, sequenced in a study of T cells after yellow fever vaccination. One entry per CDR3 protein results from TCRdb running MiXCR on the 5' RACE reads. The sample carries about 630,000 distinct CDR3 sequences, approximately 13% recorded once. The sequences come from PBMCs, collected on the day of the yellow fever booster vaccination. The receptors originated from a man aged 30-40 years who received the YFV17D yellow fever vaccine.

This rearrangement joins TRBV12-3 or TRBV12-4 to TRBJ1-4; TRBD1 agrees at 7 bases. The CDR3 runs to 15 residues. The V segment lost 6 bases and the J segment 8 bases; nucleotides outside the gene matches: 12. CDR3: CASRLAGTVSEKLFF. DNA of the CDR3: TGTGCCAGCAGGTTGGCCGGGACAGTGTCCGAAAAACTGTTTTTT.

This clonotype turned up a few times. The J gene is TRBJ1-1, the V gene TRBV5-1; 9 nucleotides align to TRBD1. The CDR3 spans 12 residues. The V and J ends lost 3 bases and 7 bases, in that order; junction bases with no gene match: 1. CDR1 is SGHRS, CDR2 YFSETQ, per germline. CDR3 coding DNA: TGCGCCAGCAGCTGGGACAGGGATGAAGCTTTCTTT. Its translation is CASSWDRDEAFF.

This clonotype has only a few counts. The V call is TRBV10-2, the J call TRBJ2-5, with D perhaps being TRBD1 or TRBD2 (6 bases each). The V gene's germline CDR1 is WSHSY and CDR2 SAAADI. The length of the CDR3 is 14 residues. V was trimmed by 4 bases and J by 2 bases, leaving 11 bases between them. The CDR3 region is CASSVTGAQETQYF. The CDR3 DNA is TGCGCCAGCAGTGTCACGGGGGCTCAAGAGACCCAGTACTTC.

This chain connects TRBV9 to TRBJ1-3; 7 bases are shared with TRBD1. This CDR3 comprises 16 residues. The trim removed 3 bases at V and 2 bases at J, leaving 8 bases unmatched. Germline V gene sequence: CDR1 SGDLS, CDR2 YYNGEE. The CDR3 loop is CASSAPRGGPGNTIYF. CDR3 in DNA: TGTGCCAGCAGCGCACCCAGGGGGGGGCCTGGAAACACCATATATTTT.

In DNA, the CDR3 is TGCGCCAGCAGCTCCACAGGGGGCTACACCTTC. This translates into CASSSTGGYTF. The chain joins TRBV5-1 to TRBJ1-2, with D possibly being TRBD1 (6 bases). This CDR3 is 11 amino acids long. Trimming left V 3 bases short and J 8 bases short, with 8 bases between. Looked up from germline, CDR1 is SGHRS and CDR2 is YFSETQ.

The V and J genes are TRBV28 and TRBJ1-5; 9 positions match TRBD1. Looked up from germline, CDR1 is MDHEN and CDR2 is SYDVKM. Trimming cost V 2 bases and J 3 bases; bases outside gene matches: 8. The CDR3 extends over 17 amino acids. The CDR3 loop is CASSLGFGTGINQPQHF. The CDR3 DNA reads as TGTGCCAGCAGTTTAGGGTTTGGGACAGGGATCAATCAGCCCCAGCATTTT.

This clonotype appeared a few times. The chain has TRBV5-1 and TRBJ2-1, with TRBD2 identical over 8 bases. The germline gives CDR1 SGHRS, CDR2 YFSETQ. Unmatched junction bases numbered 8, after V lost 3 bases and J lost 6 bases. This CDR3 spans 15 amino acids. The DNA for the CDR3 is TGCGCCAGCAGCTCCCGTAGCGGGAAGGGCAATGAGCAGTTCTTC. Residues: CASSSRSGKGNEQFF.

Only one count was recorded for this clonotype. The DNA of the CDR3 is TGTGCCAGCAGTCCAGGGGGGGCAGGGCCGGAGACCCAGTACTTC. Its protein product is CASSPGGAGPETQYF. The chain employs TRBV28 and TRBJ2-5; D could derive from TRBD1 or TRBD2 (7 bases each). V shed 5 bases and J shed 5 bases, with 18 bases lying between them. Germline CDR1 is MDHEN and CDR2 is SYDVKM. CDR3 length equals 15 residues.

The table lists this clonotype with a few counts. The rearrangement links TRBV10-2 to TRBJ1-2; D might be TRBD1 (6 bases). Germline loops: CDR1 WSHSY, CDR2 SAAADI. The germline V and J ends were trimmed by 2 bases and 7 bases, with 11 bases remaining between them. The CDR3 length is 13 residues. The chain's CDR3 is CASSEGGGTGYTF. As DNA, the CDR3 is TGCGCCAGCAGTGAGGGCGGGGGCACTGGCTACACCTTC.

V gene TRBV4-3 combines with J gene TRBJ2-7; D is ambiguous. V was trimmed by 0 bases and J by 6 bases, leaving 12 bases between them. Germline V gene lookup returns CDR1 LGHNA and CDR2 YSLEER. The length of the CDR3 is 14 residues. The CDR3 DNA is TGCGCCAGCAGCCAAGATCCCGAGTTGGTCGAGCAGTACTTC. Translating gives CASSQDPELVEQYF.

V and J are TRBV5-1 and TRBJ2-7, with D possibly matching TRBD2 (5 bases). The V and J ends lost 2 bases and 4 bases respectively, with 13 bases between them. Germline V lookup: CDR1 SGHRS, CDR2 YFSETQ. The CDR3 spans 14 residues. Here the CDR3 DNA reads TGCGCCAGCAGCTTATGGGCCTCGGGATACGAGCAGTACTTC. Its translation is CASSLWASGYEQYF. Full variable domain (rest looked up from reference TRBV5-1 and TRBJ2-7): KAGVTQTPRYLIKTRGQQVTLSCSPISGHRSVSWYQQTPGQGLQFLFEYFSETQRNKGNFPGRFSGRQFSNSRSEMNVSTLELGDSALYLCASSLWASGYEQYFGPGTRLTVT.

The J gene is TRBJ1-6, the V gene TRBV6-1; D unclear. Germline CDR1 MNHNS, CDR2 SASEGT. V shed 2 bases and J shed 11 bases, with 22 bases lying between them. The CDR3 loop spans 17 amino acids. This CDR3 is CASSEIYRAPGDPPLHF. The CDR3 DNA reads as TGTGCCAGCAGTGAAATCTACCGGGCCCCCGGCGACCCACCCCTCCACTTT.

This clonotype was recorded a few times. The chain links TRBV6-2 or TRBV6-3 to TRBJ2-5; D is unresolved. CDR3 length equals 13 residues. Germline CDR1 is MNHEY and CDR2 is SVGEGT. V lost 4 bases and J lost 5, with 11 bases in between. The CDR3 bases are TGTGCCAGCAGTTCTACAGTATCCGAGACCCAGTACTTC. This gives the protein CASSSTVSETQYF.

V gene TRBV25-1 combines with J gene TRBJ2-7; 7 bases match TRBD1. Germline lookup yields CDR1 MGHDK and CDR2 SYGVNS. V dropped 4 bases and J dropped 4; count of bases not matched to a gene: 4. The CDR3 is made up of 13 amino acids. This CDR3 reads CASSVGQLYEQYF. CDR3 DNA: TGTGCCAGCAGTGTGGGACAGCTGTACGAGCAGTACTTC.

V and J are TRBV5-6 and TRBJ2-1; D unclear. The CDR3 covers 14 residues. Per germline, CDR1 SGHDT and CDR2 YYEEEE. V was trimmed by 0 bases and J by 8 bases, leaving 12 bases between them. The CDR3 region is CASSLGTVEHEQFF. The CDR3 coding sequence is TGTGCCAGCAGCTTGGGGACGGTGGAGCATGAGCAGTTCTTC.

This clonotype was seen many times. V and J are TRBV12-3 or TRBV12-4 and TRBJ1-5, with TRBD1 matching over 7 bases. The CDR3 has 17 amino acids. After removal of 4 bases from V and 0 bases from J, the junction contained 9 bases not matched to a gene. The CDR3 nucleotides are TGTGCCAGCAGTTATATGACAGGGCCATATAGCAATCAGCCCCAGCATTTT. It codes for CASSYMTGPYSNQPQHF.

The rearrangement joins TRBV3-1 to TRBJ2-2, with D tentatively TRBD2 (6 bases). Germline values: CDR1 LGHDT, CDR2 YNNKEL (reference sequence). The germline V and J ends were trimmed by 2 bases and 6 bases, with 28 bases remaining between them. The CDR3 length is 20 residues. The CDR3 here is CASSQRGAGMSNCISGELFF. The CDR3 DNA reads as TGTGCCAGCAGCCAAAGGGGAGCGGGCATGAGTAATTGTATTTCCGGGGAGCTGTTTTTT.

In its sample, this clonotype was seen a few times. The J gene is TRBJ1-2, the V gene TRBV30; D not certain. In germline, CDR1 is GTSNPN, CDR2 SVGIG (reference sequence). Trimming took off 2 bases at V and 10 bases at J, with 8 bases between the two ends. The CDR3 length is 10 residues. The DNA for the CDR3 is TGTGCCTGGAGTAGGCTTGACTACACCTTC. Protein product: CAWSRLDYTF.

This clonotype has only a few counts. The chain is built from TRBV5-5 and TRBJ2-5; no definite D call. This CDR3 has 14 amino acids. The germline V and J ends were trimmed by 2 bases and 5 bases, with 13 bases remaining between them. CDR1 and CDR2 (germline): SGHKS, YYEKEE (reference sequence). CDR3 region: CASSFSRSLETQYF. The CDR3 DNA reads TGTGCCAGCAGCTTTAGTCGTTCACTGGAGACCCAGTACTTC.

This clonotype was detected only a few times. The CDR3 protein is CASRKLAGGTGELFF. DNA for the CDR3: TGTGCCAGCAGGAAACTAGCGGGCGGGACCGGGGAGCTGTTTTTT. The chain uses TRBV11-3 and TRBJ2-2; 9 bases fit TRBD2. J lost 5 bases, V lost 6 bases, and 7 bases had no gene match. In germline, CDR1 is SGHNT, CDR2 YENEEA. This CDR3 comprises 15 residues.

This clonotype was observed a handful of times. J is TRBJ2-1 and V is TRBV5-1, with a weak D call TRBD2 (5 bases). V was shortened by 0 bases and J by 10 bases, with 14 bases between the two germline ends. Germline V gene lookup returns CDR1 SGHRS and CDR2 YFSETQ. This CDR3 comprises 14 residues. In DNA, the CDR3 is TGCGCCAGCAGCTTGGGGGCCCTAACGGGGGAGCAGTTCTTC. Translated: CASSLGALTGEQFF.